This TCR beta chain was captured by sequencing in a study of neurological immune-mediated disorders. V lost 0 bases and J 9 bases, leaving 12 bases between the germline ends. CDR1 is LGHNA and CDR2 is YSLEER in the germline V gene. The CDR3 runs 14 residues. Study results and caveats: The absence of any CDR3 amino acid sequence shared by expanded clones across subjects suggests that repertoires were private in all groups. Healthy controls had more TCR clonal expansion than multiple sclerosis, which showed the least, whereas HTLV-1-associated myelopathy showed the most.

TCRdb re-analysed the 5' RACE reads in MiXCR, keeping a single row per CDR3 protein. The repertoire holds fewer than 20,000 distinct CDR3 sequences, with roughly 14% as singletons. This clonotype appeared many times. Antigen unknown. The J gene is TRBJ2-1, the V gene TRBV4-3; D not resolved. This receptor was identified in a man aged 60 to 69 with HTLV-1-associated myelopathy (HAM/TSP). Source material: PBMCs. CDR3 region: CASSQEGLPGEQFF. The CDR3 nucleotides read TGCGCCAGCAGCCAAGAAGGGTTGCCAGGTGAGCAGTTCTTC.